Listed here are 15 T cell receptor beta chains from one sample, sequenced in a study of Tregs in tolerant kidney transplant recipients. TCRdb's copy holds only in-frame clones and misses some; the assay was immunoSEQ multiplex PCR. The sample lists some 60,000 clones; around four fifths were seen once. The sample consisted of CD4+ T cells from blood. The source of these receptors is a human donor in good health.

In regard to this clone: Different DNA sequences within this sample yield the same CDR3. J is TRBJ1-2 and V is TRBV29-1, with unresolved D. Trimming left V 2 bases short and J 3 bases short, with 4 bases between. This CDR3 has 11 residues. The V gene's germline CDR1 is SQVTM and CDR2 ANQGSEA. The CDR3 coding sequence is TGCAGCGTTGAACGGGACTATGGCTACACCTTC. Protein: CSVERDYGYTF.

This clone has more than one count but fewer than ten. The rearrangement joins TRBV28 to TRBJ1-2; D is uncertain. This CDR3 contains 12 residues. Per germline, CDR1 MDHEN and CDR2 SYDVKM. V was shortened by 5 bases and J by 4 bases, with 8 bases between the two germline ends. CDR3 protein: CASSTFLYGYTF. The DNA for the CDR3 is TGTGCCAGCAGTACATTTCTCTATGGCTACACCTTC.

J is TRBJ2-1 and V is TRBV28; D gene unclear. Germline V gene sequence: CDR1 MDHEN, CDR2 SYDVKM. Trimming took off 3 bases at V and 5 bases at J, with 5 bases between the two ends. The CDR3 contains 12 residues. DNA for the CDR3: TGTGCCAGCAGTTTGTTGCACAATGAGCAGTTCTTC. Translation gives CASSLLHNEQFF.

The chain carries TRBV9 and TRBJ2-5, with D perhaps matching TRBD1 or TRBD2 (5 bases each). Trimming removed 0 bases at V and 7 bases at J, with 16 bases between. The length of the CDR3 is 15 residues. Germline V CDR1 and CDR2: SGDLS, YYNGEE. The CDR3 is CASSVARAPGGTQYF. In DNA, the CDR3 is TGTGCCAGCAGCGTAGCTAGGGCCCCTGGGGGGACCCAGTACTTC.

The gene calls are TRBV6-1 and TRBJ2-1, with 9 bases lining up with TRBD1. Per germline, CDR1 MNHNS and CDR2 SASEGT. CDR3 length: 16 amino acids. Germline trimming cut 1 base from V and 4 bases from J; bases unmatched to any gene: 5. The CDR3 sequence: CASSEVHRGRYNEQFF. The CDR3 DNA follows: TGTGCCAGCAGTGAAGTCCACAGGGGGCGATACAATGAGCAGTTCTTC.

The chain links TRBV4-1 to TRBJ2-5, with TRBD2 as a possible D gene (5 bases). This CDR3 comprises 12 residues. The V end was cut by 3 bases, the J end by 5 bases, with 7 bases between. Per germline, CDR1 MGHRA and CDR2 YSYEKL. The chain's CDR3 is CASSQVAETQYF. The CDR3 coding sequence is TGCGCCAGCAGCCAGGTAGCGGAGACCCAGTACTTC.

CDR3 nucleotides: TGTGCCAGCAGTGAATTTGGACAGGGCACAGATACGCAGTATTTT. Translation gives CASSEFGQGTDTQYF. The rearrangement links TRBV25-1 to TRBJ2-3; 7 bases are a match to TRBD1. The CDR3 is 15 amino acids. V lost 1 base, J lost 1 base, and 2 bases stayed unmatched. Germline loops: CDR1 MGHDK, CDR2 SYGVNS.

The chain uses TRBV7-2 and TRBJ2-7; unclear D gene. CDR1 is SGHTA, CDR2 FQGNSA, per germline. This CDR3 is built from 15 residues. Trimming took 4 bases from V and 3 from J, leaving 16 bases between them. The CDR3 region is CASSSQAGPFYEQYF. The CDR3 DNA is TGTGCCAGCAGCTCCCAGGCCGGGCCCTTCTACGAGCAGTACTTC.

This chain links TRBV7-8 with TRBJ1-6; no firm D call. V lost 2 bases to trimming and J lost 3 bases, with 5 bases between them. Germline assignment: CDR1 SGHVS and CDR2 FQNEAQ. The CDR3 is 14 amino acids. Here the CDR3 DNA reads TGTGCCAGCAGCTTACTTAACTATAATTCACCCCTCCACTTT. This codes for CASSLLNYNSPLHF.

The chain links TRBV12-1 to TRBJ2-1; the DNA was not compared with TRBD2, the D call given in the table. TRBV12-1 is classified as a pseudogene. This CDR3 has 13 residues. The CDR3 here is CASSSRAGNEQFF. In DNA form, the CDR3 reads TGTGCCAGCAGCAGCAGGGCGGGGAATGAGCAGTTCTTC.

A single count supports this clone. The V gene is TRBV11-3, the J gene TRBJ2-1; TRBD2 matches at 7 bases. This CDR3 spans 12 amino acids. Germline CDR1 reads SGHNT; CDR2 reads YENEEA. The ends lost 5 bases at V and 15 bases at J; junction bases unmatched: 10. The CDR3 protein is CASSTSEEGRFF. The CDR3 region has the DNA TGTGCCAGCAGCACTAGCGAGGAGGGTAGGTTCTTC.

The V call is TRBV6-1, the J call TRBJ2-5; weak D call: TRBD2 (6 bases). Germline assignment: CDR1 MNHNS and CDR2 SASEGT. Trimming removed 5 bases from V and 5 bases from J, with 12 bases in between. The CDR3 loop spans 13 amino acids. The CDR3 loop is CASSWAGRETQYF. In DNA form, the CDR3 reads TGTGCCAGCAGTTGGGCAGGGAGGGAGACCCAGTACTTC.

The J gene is TRBJ1-2, the V gene TRBV11-3; no clear D gene. The V end lost 2 bases, the J end lost 4 bases, and 11 bases lay between the germline ends. The CDR3 covers 14 residues. The germline CDR1 and CDR2 sequences are SGHNT and YENEEA. The DNA of the CDR3 is TGTGCCAGCAGCTTACTATCTCCACCCTATGGCTACACCTTC. Translated, it gives CASSLLSPPYGYTF.

This clone was seen a few times. The rearrangement links TRBV2 to TRBJ1-3; D call uncertain. This CDR3 contains 11 residues. The germline CDR1 and CDR2 sequences are SNHLY and FYNNEI. Trimming removed 4 bases at V and 6 bases at J, with 4 bases between. CDR3 sequence (DNA): TGTGCCAGCAGTGGGTCAAACACCATATATTTT. It yields the protein CASSGSNTIYF.

The rearrangement joins TRBV7-2 to TRBJ1-2; maybe TRBD1 (5 bases). The germline V and J ends were trimmed by 1 base and 7 bases, with 10 bases remaining between them. The CDR3 loop spans 13 amino acids. Per the germline V gene, CDR1 is SGHTA and CDR2 is FQGNSA. CDR3 amino acids: CASSLGTGRGYTF. In DNA, the CDR3 is TGTGCCAGCAGCTTAGGAACAGGTCGTGGCTACACCTTC.